The clone carrying this TCR beta chain was seen repeatedly, ten times or more. The antigen is unknown. The CDR3 totals 15 residues. The V end was cut by 4 bases, the J end by 0 bases, with 7 bases between. CDR1 is MNHEY and CDR2 is SMNVEV in the germline V gene (reference sequence). This sample stems from a study of regulatory T cells in long-lasting Graves disease. The overall study: Positivity for TSH receptor antibodies plus over 5 years of antithyroid drugs meant persistent Graves' disease. General study points: Persistent Graves' patients had lower TCR diversity than newly diagnosed ones.

Specified time point: persistent/refractory GD, antithyroid drugs over 5 years with positive TRAb. PBMCs were the source of the RNA used for TCR sequencing. American Thyroid Association guidelines served as the basis for diagnosing Graves' disease. Peripheral blood, nine milliliters of it, was drawn into EDTA tubes. iRepertoire HTBI primers and Arm-PCR of CDR3 regions built TCR beta libraries. TCRdb recomputed calls from the multiplex PCR reads with MiXCR, one row per CDR3 protein. The table has 250,000 to 300,000 distinct CDR3 sequences, roughly 21% seen once. The V and J genes are TRBV27 and TRBJ2-6; D remains ambiguous. This receptor was obtained from a female donor with Graves disease. Sequenced material: peripheral blood mononuclear cells (PBMCs), taken when the disease was refractory, from a patient treated with antithyroid drugs. CDR3 sequence (DNA): TGTGCCAGCAGTTCTGGCATCTCTGGGGCCAACGTCCTGACTTTC. Its protein product is CASSSGISGANVLTF.